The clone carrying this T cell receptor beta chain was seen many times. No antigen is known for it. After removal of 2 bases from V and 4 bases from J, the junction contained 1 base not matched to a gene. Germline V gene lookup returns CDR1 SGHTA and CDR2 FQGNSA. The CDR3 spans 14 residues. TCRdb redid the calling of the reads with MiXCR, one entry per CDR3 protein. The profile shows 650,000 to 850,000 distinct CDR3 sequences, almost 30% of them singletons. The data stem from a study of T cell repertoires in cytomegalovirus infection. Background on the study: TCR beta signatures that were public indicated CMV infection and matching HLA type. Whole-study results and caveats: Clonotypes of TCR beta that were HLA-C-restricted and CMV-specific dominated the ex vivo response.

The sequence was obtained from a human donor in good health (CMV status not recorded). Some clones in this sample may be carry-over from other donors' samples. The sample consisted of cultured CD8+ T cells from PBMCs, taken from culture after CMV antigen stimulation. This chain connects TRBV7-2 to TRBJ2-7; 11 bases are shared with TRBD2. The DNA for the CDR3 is TGTGCCAGCAGCTTAACTAGCGGGGGATACGAGCAGTACGTC. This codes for CASSLTSGGYEQYV.